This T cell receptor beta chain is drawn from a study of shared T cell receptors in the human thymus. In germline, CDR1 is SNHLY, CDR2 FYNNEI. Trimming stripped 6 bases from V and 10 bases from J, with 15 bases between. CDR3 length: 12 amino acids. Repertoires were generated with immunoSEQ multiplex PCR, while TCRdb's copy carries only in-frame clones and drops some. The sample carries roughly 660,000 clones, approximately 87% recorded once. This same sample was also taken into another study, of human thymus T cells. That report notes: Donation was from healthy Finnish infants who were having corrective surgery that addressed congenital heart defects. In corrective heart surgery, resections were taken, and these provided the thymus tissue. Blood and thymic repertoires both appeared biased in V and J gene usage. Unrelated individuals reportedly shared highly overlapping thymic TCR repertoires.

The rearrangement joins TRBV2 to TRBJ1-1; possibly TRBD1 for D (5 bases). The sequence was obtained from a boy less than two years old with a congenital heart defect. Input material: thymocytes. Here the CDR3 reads CASRYRCGGAFF. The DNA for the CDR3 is TGTGCCAGCAGGTACAGGTGTGGTGGAGCTTTCTTT.